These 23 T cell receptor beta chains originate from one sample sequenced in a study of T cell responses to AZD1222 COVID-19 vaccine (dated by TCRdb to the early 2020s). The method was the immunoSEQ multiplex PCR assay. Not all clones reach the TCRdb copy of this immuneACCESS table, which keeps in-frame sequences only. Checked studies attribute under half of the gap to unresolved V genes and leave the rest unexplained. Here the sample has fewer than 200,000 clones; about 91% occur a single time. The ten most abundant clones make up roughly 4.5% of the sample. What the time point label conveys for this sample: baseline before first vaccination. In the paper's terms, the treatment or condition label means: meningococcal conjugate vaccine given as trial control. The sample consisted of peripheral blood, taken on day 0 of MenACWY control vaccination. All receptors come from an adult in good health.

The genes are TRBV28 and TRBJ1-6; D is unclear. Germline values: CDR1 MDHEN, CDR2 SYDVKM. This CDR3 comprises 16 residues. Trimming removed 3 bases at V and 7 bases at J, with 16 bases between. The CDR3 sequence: CASSFGVGIRNSPLHF. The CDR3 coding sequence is TGTGCCAGCAGTTTCGGGGTGGGGATCAGAAATTCACCCCTCCACTTT.

The CDR3 DNA reads TGTGCCAGCAGTACACTAACAGCGCCAATGTTGCAGTACTTC. Residues: CASSTLTAPMLQYF. The chain is built from TRBV27 and TRBJ2-7, with D uncertain. Trimming pared 5 bases from V and 9 bases from J, leaving 20 bases between. Germline V CDR1 and CDR2: MNHEY, SMNVEV (reference sequence). The CDR3 is 14 amino acids.

CDR3 amino acids: CASSALSSGTGELFF. The CDR3, as DNA: TGTGCCAGCAGTGCCCTCTCTAGCGGCACCGGGGAGCTGTTTTTT. The genes are TRBV2 and TRBJ2-2; 7 positions match TRBD2. The CDR3 is 15 residues long. Germline V lookup: CDR1 SNHLY, CDR2 FYNNEI. The V gene end was trimmed by 4 bases and the J gene end by 4 bases; junction bases not matched to a gene: 6.

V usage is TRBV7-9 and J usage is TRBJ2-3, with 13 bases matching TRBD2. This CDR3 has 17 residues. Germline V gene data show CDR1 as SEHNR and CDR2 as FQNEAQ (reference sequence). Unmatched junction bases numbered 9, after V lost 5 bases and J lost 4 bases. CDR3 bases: TGTGCCAGCAGCCCAAGACTAGCGGGAGGCGTATCAGATACGCAGTATTTT. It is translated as CASSPRLAGGVSDTQYF.

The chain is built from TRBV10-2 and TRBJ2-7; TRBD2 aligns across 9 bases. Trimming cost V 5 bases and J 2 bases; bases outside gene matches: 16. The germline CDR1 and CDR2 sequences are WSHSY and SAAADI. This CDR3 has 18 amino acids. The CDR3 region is CASSSRASGKGGTYEQYF. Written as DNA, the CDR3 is TGCGCCAGCAGTTCCCGGGCTAGCGGGAAGGGGGGGACCTACGAGCAGTACTTC.

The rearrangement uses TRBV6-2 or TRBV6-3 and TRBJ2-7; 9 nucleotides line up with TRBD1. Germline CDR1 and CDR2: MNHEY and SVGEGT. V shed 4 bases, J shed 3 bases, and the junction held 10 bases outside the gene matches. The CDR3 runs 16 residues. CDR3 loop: CASSSNRDRDGYEQYF. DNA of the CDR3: TGTGCCAGCAGTTCAAACCGGGACAGGGATGGCTACGAGCAGTACTTC.

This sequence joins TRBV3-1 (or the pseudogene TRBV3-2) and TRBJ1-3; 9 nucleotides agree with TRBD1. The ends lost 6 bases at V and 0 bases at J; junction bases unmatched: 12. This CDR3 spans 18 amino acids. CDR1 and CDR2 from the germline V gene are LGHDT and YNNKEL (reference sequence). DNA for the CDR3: TGTGCCAGCAGTCCCCGGGACAGGGCAACCTACTCTGGAAACACCATATATTTT. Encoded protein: CASSPRDRATYSGNTIYF.

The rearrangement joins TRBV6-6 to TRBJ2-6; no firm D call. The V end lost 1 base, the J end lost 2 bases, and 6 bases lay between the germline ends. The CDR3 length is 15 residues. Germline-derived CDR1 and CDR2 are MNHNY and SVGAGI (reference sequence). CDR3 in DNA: TGTGCCAGCAGTTACTGGGGAACTGGGGCCAACGTCCTGACTTTC. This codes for CASSYWGTGANVLTF.

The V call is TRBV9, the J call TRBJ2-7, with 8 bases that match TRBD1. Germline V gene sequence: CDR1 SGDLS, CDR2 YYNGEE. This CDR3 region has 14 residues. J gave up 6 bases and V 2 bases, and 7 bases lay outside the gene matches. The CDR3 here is CASSVDRVNAEQYF. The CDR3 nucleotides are TGTGCCAGCAGCGTGGACAGGGTGAACGCCGAGCAGTACTTC.

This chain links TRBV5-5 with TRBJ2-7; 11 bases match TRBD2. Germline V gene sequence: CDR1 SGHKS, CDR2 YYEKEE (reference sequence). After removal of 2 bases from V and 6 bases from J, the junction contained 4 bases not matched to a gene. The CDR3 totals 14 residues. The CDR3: CASSFPTSGSEQYF. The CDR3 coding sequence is TGTGCCAGCAGCTTTCCCACTAGCGGGAGCGAGCAGTACTTC.

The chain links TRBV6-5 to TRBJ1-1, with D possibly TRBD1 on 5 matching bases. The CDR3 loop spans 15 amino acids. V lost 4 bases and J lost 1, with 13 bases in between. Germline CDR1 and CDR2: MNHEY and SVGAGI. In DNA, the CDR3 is TGTGCCAGCAGTTCCCGGGGGGTACGGAACACTGAAGCTTTCTTT. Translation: CASSSRGVRNTEAFF.

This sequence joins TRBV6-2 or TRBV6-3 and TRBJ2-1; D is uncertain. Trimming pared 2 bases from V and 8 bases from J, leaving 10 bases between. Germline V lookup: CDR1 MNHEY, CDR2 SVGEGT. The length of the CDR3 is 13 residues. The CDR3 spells CASSYRPPHEQFF. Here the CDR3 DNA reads TGTGCCAGCAGTTACCGACCTCCTCATGAGCAGTTCTTC.

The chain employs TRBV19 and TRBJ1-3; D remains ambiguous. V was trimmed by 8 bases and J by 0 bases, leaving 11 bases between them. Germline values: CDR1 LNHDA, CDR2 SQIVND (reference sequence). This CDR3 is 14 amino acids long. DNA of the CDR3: TGTGCCAGTGGACCGGGATCCTCTGGAAACACCATATATTTT. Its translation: CASGPGSSGNTIYF.

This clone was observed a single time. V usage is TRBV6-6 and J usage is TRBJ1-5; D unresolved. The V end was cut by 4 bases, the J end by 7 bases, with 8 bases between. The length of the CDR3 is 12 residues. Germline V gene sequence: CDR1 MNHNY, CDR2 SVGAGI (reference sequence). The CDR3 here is CASSFEQQPQHF. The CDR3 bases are TGTGCCAGCAGTTTTGAACAGCAGCCCCAGCATTTT.

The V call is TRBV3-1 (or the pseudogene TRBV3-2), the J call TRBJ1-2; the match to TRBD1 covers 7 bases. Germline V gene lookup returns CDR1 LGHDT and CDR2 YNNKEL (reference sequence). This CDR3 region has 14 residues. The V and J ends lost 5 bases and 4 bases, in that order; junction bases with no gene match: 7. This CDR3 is CASSYRGPAYGYTF. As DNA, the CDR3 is TGTGCCAGCAGCTACAGGGGTCCGGCCTATGGCTACACCTTC.

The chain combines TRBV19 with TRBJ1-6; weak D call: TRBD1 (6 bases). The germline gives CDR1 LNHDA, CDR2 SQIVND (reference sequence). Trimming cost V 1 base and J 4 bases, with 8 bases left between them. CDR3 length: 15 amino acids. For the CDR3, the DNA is TGTGCCAGTAGTATAGCCCAGGGGTATAATTCACCCCTCCACTTT. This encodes CASSIAQGYNSPLHF.

The CDR3 DNA is TGTGCCAGCTCCCCCCAGCTAGCGGGGTACAATGAGCAGTTCTTC. Its protein is CASSPQLAGYNEQFF. The chain couples TRBV2 to TRBJ2-1; 9 positions match TRBD2. J was trimmed by 4 bases and V by 8 bases; bases with no gene match: 9. The germline gives CDR1 SNHLY, CDR2 FYNNEI. The CDR3 is 15 residues long.

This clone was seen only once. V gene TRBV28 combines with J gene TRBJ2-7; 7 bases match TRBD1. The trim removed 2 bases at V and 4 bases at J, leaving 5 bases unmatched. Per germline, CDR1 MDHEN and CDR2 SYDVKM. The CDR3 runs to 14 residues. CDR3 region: CASSLETGIYEQYF. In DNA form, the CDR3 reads TGTGCCAGCAGTTTAGAGACAGGGATTTACGAGCAGTACTTC. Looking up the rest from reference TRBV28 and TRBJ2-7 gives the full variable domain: DVKVTQSSRYLVKRTGEKVFLECVQDMDHENMFWYRQDPGLGLRLIYFSYDVKMKEKGDIPEGYSVSREKKERFSLILESASTNQTSMYLCASSLETGIYEQYFGPGTRLTVT.

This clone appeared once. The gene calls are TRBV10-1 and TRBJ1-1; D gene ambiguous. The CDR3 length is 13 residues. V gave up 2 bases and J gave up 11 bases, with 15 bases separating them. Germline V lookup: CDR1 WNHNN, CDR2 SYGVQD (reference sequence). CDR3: CASSENLASMAFF. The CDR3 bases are TGCGCCAGCAGTGAGAACTTAGCCAGTATGGCTTTCTTT.

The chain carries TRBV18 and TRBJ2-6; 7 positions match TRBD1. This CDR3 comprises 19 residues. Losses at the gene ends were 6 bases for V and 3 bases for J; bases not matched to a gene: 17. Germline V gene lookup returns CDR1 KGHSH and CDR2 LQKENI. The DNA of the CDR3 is TGTGCCAGCTCCCTCCACGGACAGGTCGACGGGGTTGGGGCCAACGTCCTGACTTTC. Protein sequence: CASSLHGQVDGVGANVLTF.

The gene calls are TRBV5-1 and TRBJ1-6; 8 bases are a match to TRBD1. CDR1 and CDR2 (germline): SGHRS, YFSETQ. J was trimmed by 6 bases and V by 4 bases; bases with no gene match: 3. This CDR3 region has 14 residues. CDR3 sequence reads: CASSKQGGNSPLHF. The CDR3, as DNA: TGCGCCAGCAGCAAACAGGGGGGTAATTCACCCCTCCACTTT.

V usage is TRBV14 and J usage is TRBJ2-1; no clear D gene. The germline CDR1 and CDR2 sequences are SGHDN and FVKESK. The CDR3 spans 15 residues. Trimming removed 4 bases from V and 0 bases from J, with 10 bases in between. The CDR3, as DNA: TGTGCCAGCAGCCCGATTGTCCGCTCCTACAATGAGCAGTTCTTC. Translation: CASSPIVRSYNEQFF.

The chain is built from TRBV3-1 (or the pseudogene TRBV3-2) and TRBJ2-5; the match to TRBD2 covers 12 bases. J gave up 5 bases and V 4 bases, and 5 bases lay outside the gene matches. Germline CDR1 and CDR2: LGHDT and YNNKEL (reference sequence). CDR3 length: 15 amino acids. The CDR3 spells CASSRRLAGAETQYF. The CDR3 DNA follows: TGTGCCAGCAGCCGACGACTAGCGGGAGCTGAGACCCAGTACTTC.